Included here is one TCR beta chain sequence, with context. Its antigen is unknown. The junction departs from germline at one end; a sequencing error may be responsible. Library preparation used the immunoSEQ multiplex PCR assay. Adaptive Biotechnologies carried out TCRB amplification, library preparation, sequencing and preliminary bioinformatics at Survey level resolution. For TCRB sequencing, genomic DNA from sorted cTfh populations was amplified by multiplex PCR. On the authors' methods: In R, clonality was calculated as 1 minus the normalized Shannon entropy, and the Gini index was computed using the R package ineq. Overlap score was defined as the summed counts of shared sequences divided by the total counts of all sequences in both compared samples. Shared-clonotype significance used Fisher's exact test assuming a theoretical repertoire of 10^7 TCRB sequences. TCRdb retrieved this table from immuneACCESS and kept in-frame rearrangements only. Not all clones are present; in checked studies, unresolved V genes account for under half, and no reason is known for the remainder. D and trimming were read from the DNA, whereas the V and J calls and clone size are those reported in that table. Within this sample are approximately 30,000 clones, with roughly 80% of them counted one time only. The ten largest clones add up to 1.2% of the sample.

This specimen belongs to a study of follicular helper T cells after annual influenza vaccination (dated by TCRdb to 2015 to 2018). Some background on the complete study: Blood was collected on days 0, 7 and 28 after each seasonal influenza vaccination. To study recall of cTfh clones, some subjects were followed through successive annual vaccinations in the 2013-2014, 2014-2015 and 2015-2016 seasons. One week after vaccination, a second recruited cohort of 12 to 13 subjects (Table S1) displayed a similar ICOS+CD38+ cTfh response. Multi-year samples were available for six subjects, with four spanning two vaccination seasons and two spanning three seasons. The 2013-2014 samples were cryopreserved, while the 2015 samples were processed right after collection.

CDR3 length: 13 amino acids, cysteine to phenylalanine. Only the CDR3 portion is preserved as DNA: 39 bases, with reading frame beginning at the first base. CDR1 SSHAT and CDR2 FNYEAQ are derived from the germline V gene (reference sequence). The time point label corresponds to: 2014-2015 season, pre-vaccination. Adults received seasonal inactivated influenza vaccine (Fluvarix), and TCRB sequencing tracked sorted blood CD4 subsets before and after vaccination. To be eligible, subjects had to live in the community and must not have received influenza vaccine in the previous 6 months. Influenza vaccine contraindications, substance abuse, HIV/AIDS, active malignancy, immunomodulatory medication and active illness such as respiratory infection were included among the exclusion criteria. At each time point, about 35 to 110 mL of blood was collected. Non-naive CD4+CXCR5+PD-1+ cells were defined as circulating Tfh and were sorted into ICOS+CD38+ and ICOS-CD38- fractions. Either Ficoll-Paque PLUS or SepMate separation was used to isolate PBMC. Before DNA extraction, cell subsets were sorted from PBMC on a BD FACS Aria.

On the study overall, not on this receptor specifically: With successive annual vaccinations, a recurrent oligoclonal ICOS+CD38+ cTfh response was recalled, and this response contained tetramer and AIM influenza-specific clonotypes. ICOS+CD38+ cTfh clonality correlated with the frequency of that population, and its change correlated with the change in circulating plasmablast frequency. Day 7 ICOS+CD38+ clones were most often found later in ICOS-CD38- cTfh, suggesting that subset may serve as a memory reservoir. Only roughly 9.5-20% of analyzed cells yielded productive TCRB sequences, so sampling of rare clonotypes was not possible.

This specimen consisted of CXCR5+ CD38- circulating T follicular helper cells from blood, obtained on the day of influenza vaccination. The cell subset or site label for this specimen denotes: circulating Tfh, non-naive CD4+CXCR5+PD-1+ (ICOS+CD38+ or ICOS-CD38-). The rearrangement combines TRBV7-7 with TRBJ2-5; the D gene is possibly TRBD1, with 6 bases matching. This TCR came from an adult who received the influenza vaccine. The CDR3 sequence is CASSLDRTATQYF. The DNA is as follows: TGTGCTAGCAGCCTCGACAGGACCGCCACCCAGTACTTC.